One and the same sample provided the 29 T cell receptor beta chains below, sequenced in a study of T cell responses to AZD1222 COVID-19 vaccine. The table came from immunoSEQ multiplex PCR; TCRdb's copy has only in-frame clones and leaves some out. The sample holds hundreds of thousands of clones, approximately 94% seen once. The input for sequencing was peripheral blood, taken 28 days after the second AZD1222 dose. All receptors derive from an adult who received the AZD1222 COVID-19 vaccine.

The chain employs TRBV3-1 (or the pseudogene TRBV3-2) and TRBJ2-1; D ambiguous. Germline V CDR1 and CDR2: LGHDT, YNNKEL (reference sequence). With 2 bases removed from V and 7 bases from J, the gap between germline ends came to 12 bases. This CDR3 has 14 amino acids. CDR3 bases: TGTGCCAGCAGCCAACCCAGTTCTAAGAATGAGCAGTTCTTC. Translating gives CASSQPSSKNEQFF.

This clone was seen only once. This chain uses TRBV2 with TRBJ1-2, with D tentatively TRBD1 (5 bases). The CDR3 length is 15 residues. Germline V gene sequence: CDR1 SNHLY, CDR2 FYNNEI. Trimming cost V 0 bases and J 3 bases, with 11 bases left between them. The CDR3 reads CASSEAAGLYYGYTF. The CDR3 DNA is TGTGCCAGCAGTGAAGCTGCAGGGCTGTACTATGGCTACACCTTC.

This rearrangement joins TRBV5-1 to TRBJ2-1; a weak D match, TRBD2 (5 bases). Germline assignment: CDR1 SGHRS and CDR2 YFSETQ. V was shortened by 5 bases and J by 8 bases, with 14 bases between the two germline ends. This CDR3 is built from 13 residues. The DNA of the CDR3 is TGCGCCAGCAGTCCGTTGGGTAGCGATGAGCAGTTCTTC. Amino acids: CASSPLGSDEQFF.

V is TRBV9 and J is TRBJ2-2; D unclear. Trimming pared 1 base from V and 0 bases from J, leaving 4 bases between. The CDR3 is 14 residues long. Germline V gene lookup returns CDR1 SGDLS and CDR2 YYNGEE. The CDR3 reads CASSVTSNTGELFF. CDR3 bases: TGTGCCAGCAGCGTAACTTCGAACACCGGGGAGCTGTTTTTT.

CDR3 protein: CASSIPGTEAFF. The DNA of the CDR3 is TGTGCCAGTAGTATCCCCGGCACTGAAGCTTTCTTT. The genes are TRBV19 and TRBJ1-1; D is undetermined. The CDR3 sequence is 12 residues long. The V end was cut by 3 bases, the J end by 4 bases, with 6 bases between. Germline values: CDR1 LNHDA, CDR2 SQIVND (reference sequence).

V is TRBV29-1 and J is TRBJ2-3; D is possibly TRBD2 (7 bases). Looked up from germline, CDR1 is SQVTM and CDR2 is ANQGSEA. The length of the CDR3 is 14 residues. Trimming took off 6 bases at V and 0 bases at J, with 13 bases between the two ends. The CDR3 region is CSVYGGLSTDTQYF. DNA for the CDR3: TGCAGCGTGTACGGGGGGCTAAGCACAGATACGCAGTATTTT.

The V and J genes are TRBV18 and TRBJ2-3; D ambiguous. Trimming stripped 1 base from V and 2 bases from J, with 10 bases between. The germline gives CDR1 KGHSH, CDR2 LQKENI. The CDR3 length is 15 residues. CDR3 nucleotide sequence: TGTGCCAGCTCACCACGGGCAGTATTCACAGATACGCAGTATTTT. This encodes CASSPRAVFTDTQYF.

The gene calls are TRBV2 and TRBJ1-5, with D possibly matching TRBD1 (6 bases). This CDR3 has 12 amino acids. V lost 8 bases and J lost 3, with 8 bases in between. Germline V gene data show CDR1 as SNHLY and CDR2 as FYNNEI. The CDR3 sequence is CASQGTNQPQHF. DNA of the CDR3: TGTGCCAGCCAGGGGACCAATCAGCCCCAGCATTTT. The full variable domain, with the rest looked up from reference TRBV2 and TRBJ1-5, is EPEVTQTPSHQVTQMGQEVILRCVPISNHLYFYWYRQILGQKVEFLVSFYNNEISEKSEIFDDQFSVERPDGSNFTLKIRSTKLEDSAMYFCASQGTNQPQHFGDGTRLSIL.

The J gene is TRBJ1-6, the V gene TRBV2, with D possibly matching TRBD1 (5 bases). CDR3 length: 12 residues. In germline, CDR1 is SNHLY, CDR2 FYNNEI. Trimming removed 6 bases at V and 14 bases at J, with 14 bases between. CDR3 residues: CASREQVKTLHF. DNA of the CDR3: TGTGCCAGCAGGGAACAGGTCAAGACCCTCCACTTT. Full variable domain (outside the CDR3, taken from reference TRBV2 and TRBJ1-6): EPEVTQTPSHQVTQMGQEVILRCVPISNHLYFYWYRQILGQKVEFLVSFYNNEISEKSEIFDDQFSVERPDGSNFTLKIRSTKLEDSAMYFCASREQVKTLHFGNGTRLTVT.

This clone was seen a single time. The V and J genes are TRBV10-2 and TRBJ1-5; D gene ambiguous. Trimming stripped 6 bases from V and 4 bases from J, with 10 bases between. CDR3 length equals 13 residues. Germline CDR1 is WSHSY and CDR2 is SAAADI. Here the CDR3 reads CASRVGVNQPQHF. The CDR3 DNA follows: TGCGCCAGCAGGGTGGGAGTAAATCAGCCCCAGCATTTT.

The chain couples TRBV18 to TRBJ1-1; D ambiguous. The CDR3 totals 13 residues. Trimming pared 6 bases from V and 5 bases from J, leaving 13 bases between. Germline V lookup: CDR1 KGHSH, CDR2 LQKENI. CDR3 sequence reads: CASSLLGRTEAFF. CDR3 nucleotide sequence: TGTGCCAGCTCGCTATTAGGAAGGACTGAAGCTTTCTTT.

The chain couples TRBV9 to TRBJ2-7; D is possibly TRBD1 (5 bases). V lost 1 base, J lost 5 bases, and 19 bases lay in between. Germline V CDR1 and CDR2: SGDLS, YYNGEE. The CDR3 sequence is 16 residues long. The CDR3 is CASSVTPPGRVNEQYF. Written as DNA, the CDR3 is TGTGCCAGCAGCGTAACCCCCCCCGGCAGGGTCAACGAGCAGTACTTC.

The chain couples TRBV29-1 to TRBJ1-1; tentative D call: TRBD1 (6 bases). There are 13 residues in the CDR3. Germline CDR1 SQVTM, CDR2 ANQGSEA. Trimming took 4 bases from V and 2 from J, leaving 11 bases between them. The CDR3 sequence is CSVAGTINTEAFF. DNA for the CDR3: TGCAGCGTTGCCGGGACAATAAACACTGAAGCTTTCTTT. Using reference TRBV29-1 and TRBJ1-1 for the parts outside the CDR3, the full variable domain is SAVISQKPSRDICQRGTSLTIQCQVDSQVTMMFWYRQQPGQSLTLIATANQGSEATYESGFVIDKFPISRPNLTFSTLTVSNMSPEDSSIYLCSVAGTINTEAFFGQGTRLTVV.

The CDR3 DNA follows: TGTGCCAGCTCACGGGACGGGACAGGGGGCCGAGATGAGCAGTTCTTC. It specifies CASSRDGTGGRDEQFF. This chain links TRBV18 with TRBJ2-1; 12 bases align to TRBD1. This CDR3 region has 16 residues. Losses at the gene ends were 4 bases for V and 8 bases for J; bases not matched to a gene: 9. Germline assignment: CDR1 KGHSH and CDR2 LQKENI. The complete variable domain, with remaining parts taken from reference TRBV18 and TRBJ2-1, reads NAGVMQNPRHLVRRRGQEARLRCSPMKGHSHVYWYRQLPEEGLKFMVYLQKENIIDESGMPKERFSAEFPKEGPSILRIQQVVRGDSAAYFCASSRDGTGGRDEQFFGPGTRLTVL.

The chain combines TRBV19 with TRBJ1-5, with 10 bases identical to TRBD1. The CDR3 consists of 16 residues. With 4 bases clipped from V and 0 bases from J, the junction kept 3 bases outside the gene matches. In germline, CDR1 is LNHDA, CDR2 SQIVND (reference sequence). The CDR3 DNA is TGTGCCAGTAGTACCGACAGGGGGCTTAGCAATCAGCCCCAGCATTTT. It is translated as CASSTDRGLSNQPQHF.

The chain couples TRBV6-1 to TRBJ1-6; TRBD1 aligns across 9 bases. The CDR3 covers 15 residues. Germline CDR1 and CDR2: MNHNS and SASEGT. Trimming took 3 bases from V and 6 from J; bases not matched to a gene: 3. The CDR3 coding sequence is TGTGCCAGCAGTGACGACAGGGGGATTAATTCACCCCTCCACTTT. It codes for CASSDDRGINSPLHF.

This clone has only a few counts. CDR3 residues: CASSVAREGLRSGELFF. The CDR3 DNA reads as TGTGCCAGCAGCGTAGCTCGGGAGGGCCTTCGAAGCGGGGAGCTGTTTTTT. V gene TRBV9 combines with J gene TRBJ2-2, with 8 nucleotides matching TRBD2. Germline V gives CDR1 SGDLS, CDR2 YYNGEE. The CDR3 is 17 amino acids. Losses at the gene ends were 0 bases for V and 7 bases for J; bases not matched to a gene: 11.

This chain uses TRBV29-1 with TRBJ2-7; D remains ambiguous. Germline V CDR1 and CDR2: SQVTM, ANQGSEA. The CDR3 consists of 13 residues. The germline V and J ends were trimmed by 5 bases and 3 bases, with 14 bases remaining between them. DNA for the CDR3: TGCAGCGTTTGTACTTTAGATAGCTACGAGCAGTACTTC. Its protein product is CSVCTLDSYEQYF.

The chain combines TRBV18 with TRBJ2-1; 10 bases agree with TRBD2. Losses at the gene ends were 3 bases for V and 3 bases for J; bases not matched to a gene: 5. The CDR3 contains 16 residues. CDR1 is KGHSH, CDR2 LQKENI, per germline. In DNA form, the CDR3 reads TGTGCCAGCTCACCTAGCGGGAGGCCCTACTACAATGAGCAGTTCTTC. Its protein product is CASSPSGRPYYNEQFF.

CDR3: CASSLMGGETQYF. The CDR3, as DNA: TGTGCCAGCAGTTTAATGGGCGGCGAGACCCAGTACTTC. The rearrangement joins TRBV12-3 or TRBV12-4 to TRBJ2-5; D not certain. The V gene lost 2 bases and the J gene lost 5 bases, with 9 bases spanning the gap. The CDR3 is 13 residues long.

The rearrangement uses TRBV27 and TRBJ2-1; D unclear. Germline CDR1 is MNHEY and CDR2 is SMNVEV (reference sequence). Trimming stripped 2 bases from V and 7 bases from J, with 9 bases between. This CDR3 is 13 amino acids long. CDR3 coding DNA: TGTGCCAGCAGTTTAATAGGTTGGAATGAGCAGTTCTTC. It translates to CASSLIGWNEQFF.

This clone was seen just once. The rearrangement uses TRBV5-8 and TRBJ1-1; D gene uncertain. The CDR3 has 15 residues. Germline lookup yields CDR1 SGHTS and CDR2 YDEGEE. V shed 4 bases and J shed 0 bases, with 13 bases lying between them. The DNA for the CDR3 is TGTGCCAGCAGCCCCAAGGTCTCGATGAACACTGAAGCTTTCTTT. It encodes CASSPKVSMNTEAFF.

V usage is TRBV2 and J usage is TRBJ2-4, with D possibly matching TRBD2 (6 bases). Between the trimmed V and J ends, which lost 7 bases and 8 bases, there was a span of 12 bases. This CDR3 spans 12 amino acids. Germline lookup yields CDR1 SNHLY and CDR2 FYNNEI. Here the CDR3 reads CASKPGEDIQYF. The CDR3 coding sequence is TGTGCCAGCAAACCGGGGGAGGACATTCAGTACTTC.

As to this clone: A read error may account for a junction end that differs from germline. The chain carries TRBV6-1 and TRBJ2-4; TRBD1 matches 8 bases. This CDR3 is built from 12 residues. Germline CDR1 MNHNS, CDR2 SASEGT. The DNA for the CDR3 is TGTGCCAGCAGTGAAGACAGGGGGTCCAAGAGCTTC. This sequence encodes CASSEDRGSKSF.

The V and J genes are TRBV3-1 (or the pseudogene TRBV3-2) and TRBJ2-2; unclear D gene. The CDR3 loop spans 13 amino acids. From germline, CDR1 is LGHDT and CDR2 YNNKEL (reference sequence). The germline V and J ends were trimmed by 1 base and 6 bases, with 6 bases remaining between them. Written as DNA, the CDR3 is TGTGCCAGCAGCCAAGGATCACCCGGGGAGCTGTTTTTT. It encodes CASSQGSPGELFF.

This chain connects TRBV6-4 to TRBJ2-2; D may be TRBD2 (5 bases). Trimming stripped 8 bases from V and 4 bases from J, with 8 bases between. The CDR3 is 12 residues long. Germline CDR1 is MRHNA and CDR2 is SNTAGT. The CDR3 here is CASGRGTGELFF. The DNA of the CDR3 is TGTGCCAGCGGTCGGGGCACCGGGGAGCTGTTTTTT.

This clone was counted once. The rearrangement uses TRBV7-8 and TRBJ2-7, with D possibly TRBD2 on 6 matching bases. Germline CDR1 SGHVS, CDR2 FQNEAQ. With 3 bases removed from V and 3 bases from J, the gap between germline ends came to 9 bases. CDR3 size: 13 residues. The CDR3 spells CASSFETSYEQYF. The CDR3 DNA is TGTGCCAGCAGCTTCGAGACTAGCTACGAGCAGTACTTC.

The chain has TRBV28 and TRBJ2-4, with 7 nucleotides matching TRBD2. V was clipped by 3 bases and J by 3 bases; unmatched bases: 5. The germline gives CDR1 MDHEN, CDR2 SYDVKM. The length of the CDR3 is 15 residues. The CDR3 DNA reads TGTGCCAGCAGTTTCGGCGGGAGTGGCAAAAACATTCAGTACTTC. Its translation is CASSFGGSGKNIQYF.

V and J are TRBV7-2 and TRBJ1-1, with D perhaps TRBD1 (6 bases). CDR1 and CDR2 from the germline V gene are SGHTA and FQGNSA. V gave up 1 base and J gave up 10 bases, with 13 bases separating them. There are 13 residues in the CDR3. CDR3 bases: TGTGCCAGCAGCTTAGTAGGGGGGCGGTTAGCTTTCTTT. Its protein is CASSLVGGRLAFF.